A single sample gave rise to the 5 T cell receptor beta chains below, sequenced in a study of blood T cell repertoires in COVID-19. Sequenced by immunoSEQ multiplex PCR; TCRdb stores in-frame clones only, minus some. Of around 200,000 clones listed, around nine tenths are singletons. Sequencing was carried out using PBMCs or T cells enriched from blood (not recorded which). The source is a woman between 18 and 29 years old who had recovered from COVID-19.

This clone is a singleton in its sample. The V and J genes are TRBV27 and TRBJ2-1, with TRBD2 as a possible D gene (7 bases). Germline V gene data show CDR1 as MNHEY and CDR2 as SMNVEV (reference sequence). V was shortened by 7 bases and J by 5 bases, with 21 bases between the two germline ends. CDR3 size: 16 residues. This CDR3 is CASTLGGVDLHNEQFF. For the CDR3, the DNA is TGTGCCAGCACTCTAGGGGGGGTTGATCTACACAATGAGCAGTTCTTC.

Written as DNA, the CDR3 is TGTGCCAGCAGCGAGTGGGACAGCGAGAACACTGAAGCTTTCTTT. Protein: CASSEWDSENTEAFF. V gene TRBV9 combines with J gene TRBJ1-1, with 7 bases identical to TRBD1. Unmatched junction bases numbered 6, after V lost 3 bases and J lost 1 base. CDR1 and CDR2 from the germline V gene are SGDLS and YYNGEE. This CDR3 spans 15 amino acids.

This clone was recorded only once. The CDR3 DNA is TGTGCCAGCAGACGACAGGGGAGCAATCAGCCCCAGCATTTT. Protein: CASRRQGSNQPQHF. The chain combines TRBV6-5 with TRBJ1-5; 8 bases match TRBD1. CDR1 is MNHEY, CDR2 SVGAGI, per germline. The trim removed 6 bases at V and 1 base at J, leaving 2 bases unmatched. There are 14 residues in the CDR3.

This clone occurred once. Since the CDR3 does not end with the conserved phenylalanine or tryptophan, this likely comes from a read error. It is unclear where the CDR3 begins or ends on the DNA, so no DNA is shown, and the CDR3 is as TCRdb lists it. The rearrangement uses TRBV21-1 and TRBJ1-4; TRBD1 is taken as the D call from the table, unchecked against the DNA. TRBV21-1 is a pseudogene segment. The length of the CDR3 is 10 amino acids, counting both ends. CDR3 residues: CASSKRVAGA.

This chain uses TRBV10-2 with TRBJ2-1; the match to TRBD2 covers 9 bases. This CDR3 has 14 residues. Germline CDR1 WSHSY, CDR2 SAAADI. V lost 3 bases and J lost 9; bases outside the gene matches: 6. The CDR3 spells CASSDAGGPGEQFF. In DNA, the CDR3 is TGCGCCAGCAGTGACGCGGGAGGGCCGGGTGAGCAGTTCTTC.